The 25 T cell receptor beta chains presented below share a single source sample, sequenced in a study of blood T cell repertoires in COVID-19. The table came from immunoSEQ multiplex PCR; TCRdb's copy has only in-frame clones and leaves some out. The repertoire holds 200,000 to 250,000 clones, with 75% to 85% as singletons. What was sequenced was PBMCs or T cells enriched from blood (not recorded which). Every receptor here comes from a man aged 40-49 years who had recovered from COVID-19.

J is TRBJ2-7 and V is TRBV19; D call uncertain. There are 13 residues in the CDR3. Looked up from germline, CDR1 is LNHDA and CDR2 is SQIVND (reference sequence). Trimming left V 5 bases short and J 2 bases short, with 10 bases between. CDR3 DNA: TGTGCCAGTAGTGAGAGGCGAACCTACGAGCAGTACTTC. This encodes CASSERRTYEQYF.

This clone has just one count. The V gene is TRBV4-2, the J gene TRBJ2-1; no clear D gene. This CDR3 comprises 13 residues. The V end was cut by 4 bases, the J end by 8 bases, with 12 bases between. In germline, CDR1 is LGHNA, CDR2 YNFKEQ. CDR3 residues: CASSPRGGHEQFF. In DNA, the CDR3 is TGTGCCAGCAGCCCTAGAGGTGGCCATGAGCAGTTCTTC.

This rearrangement joins TRBV19 to TRBJ1-1; 9 bases match TRBD1. The V gene end was trimmed by 5 bases and the J gene end by 2 bases; junction bases not matched to a gene: 9. Germline V gene sequence: CDR1 LNHDA, CDR2 SQIVND (reference sequence). The CDR3 consists of 16 residues. The CDR3 sequence: CASSPWTGAVNTEAFF. CDR3 nucleotides: TGTGCCAGTAGTCCTTGGACAGGGGCCGTTAACACTGAAGCTTTCTTT.

The chain is built from TRBV30 and TRBJ1-4, with D tentatively TRBD1 (5 bases). The V gene lost 1 base and the J gene lost 8 bases, with 8 bases spanning the gap. The CDR3 runs to 12 residues. Germline V gene data show CDR1 as GTSNPN and CDR2 as SVGIG (reference sequence). CDR3 amino acids: CAWSGGREKLFF. CDR3 DNA sequence: TGTGCCTGGAGTGGGGGCAGGGAAAAACTGTTTTTT. Full variable domain (missing parts from reference TRBV30 and TRBJ1-4): SQTIHQWPATLVQPVGSPLSLECTVEGTSNPNLYWYRQAAGRGLQLLFYSVGIGQISSEVPQNLSASRPQDRQFILSSKKLLLSDSGFYLCAWSGGREKLFFGSGTQLSVL.

The J gene is TRBJ2-3, the V gene TRBV7-9; 10 nucleotides line up with TRBD2. J gave up 1 base and V 4 bases, and 2 bases lay outside the gene matches. Germline V gene data show CDR1 as SEHNR and CDR2 as FQNEAQ (reference sequence). CDR3 length: 15 amino acids. The DNA of the CDR3 is TGTGCCAGCAGCTCTAGCGGGGGCCGCACAGATACGCAGTATTTT. As protein: CASSSSGGRTDTQYF.

The gene calls are TRBV5-1 and TRBJ2-2; D might be TRBD2 (6 bases). This CDR3 comprises 15 residues. The V gene's germline CDR1 is SGHRS and CDR2 YFSETQ. Trimming took off 1 base at V and 3 bases at J, with 10 bases between the two ends. CDR3 in amino acids: CASSLTGGDTGELFF. Written as DNA, the CDR3 is TGCGCCAGCAGCTTGACCGGGGGAGACACCGGGGAGCTGTTTTTT.

This chain links TRBV20-1 with TRBJ2-7, with 8 positions matching TRBD1. CDR3 length: 11 residues. V shed 7 bases, J shed 3 bases, and the junction held 2 bases outside the gene matches. Germline lookup yields CDR1 DFQATT and CDR2 SNEGSKA (reference sequence). The CDR3 bases are TGCAGTGGACAGGGGAACTACGAGCAGTACTTC. This codes for CSGQGNYEQYF.

V usage is TRBV18 and J usage is TRBJ1-2, with D maybe TRBD1 (5 bases). The germline CDR1 and CDR2 sequences are KGHSH and LQKENI. The germline V and J ends were trimmed by 3 bases and 7 bases, with 12 bases remaining between them. The CDR3 totals 13 residues. CDR3 bases: TGTGCCAGCTCACCCGGGCCGGGGGGTGGCTACACCTTC. As protein: CASSPGPGGGYTF.

This chain links TRBV9 with TRBJ2-1; 8 bases map to TRBD2. Germline assignment: CDR1 SGDLS and CDR2 YYNGEE. With V trimmed by 0 bases and J by 9 bases, 8 bases remained unmatched. The CDR3 spans 15 residues. As DNA, the CDR3 is TGTGCCAGCAGCGTAGCGGGAGGGCAAAGGAGTGAGCAGTTCTTC. Translated, it gives CASSVAGGQRSEQFF.

The chain has TRBV7-9 and TRBJ1-1; D not resolved. The CDR3 covers 13 residues. Germline CDR1 SEHNR, CDR2 FQNEAQ (reference sequence). V lost 6 bases, J lost 7 bases, and 15 bases lay in between. CDR3 region: CASSPLRDFEAFF. CDR3 sequence (DNA): TGTGCCAGCAGTCCCCTCCGGGATTTTGAAGCTTTCTTT.

V gene TRBV5-1 combines with J gene TRBJ1-1; the match to TRBD1 covers 8 bases. Trimming removed 1 base from V and 4 bases from J; junction bases left unmatched: 3. Germline V gene data show CDR1 as SGHRS and CDR2 as YFSETQ. The CDR3 covers 14 residues. The CDR3: CASSLRQGPTEAFF. The CDR3 nucleotides read TGCGCCAGCAGCTTGCGACAGGGGCCCACTGAAGCTTTCTTT.

The table lists this clone with a few counts. This sequence joins TRBV7-9 and TRBJ1-2; a weak D match, TRBD1 (6 bases). This CDR3 is 15 amino acids long. V gave up 5 bases and J gave up 1 base, with 14 bases separating them. In germline, CDR1 is SEHNR, CDR2 FQNEAQ (reference sequence). CDR3: CASSLRDMINYGYTF. The CDR3 DNA sequence: TGTGCCAGCAGCCTCCGGGACATGATTAACTATGGCTACACCTTC.

This rearrangement joins TRBV30 to TRBJ1-2; D is perhaps TRBD1 (6 bases). Germline CDR1 is GTSNPN and CDR2 is SVGIG (reference sequence). V was clipped by 3 bases and J by 5 bases, with 16 bases between them. This CDR3 comprises 14 residues. CDR3 protein: CAWRSPGAVYGYTF. Written as DNA, the CDR3 is TGTGCCTGGAGATCACCAGGGGCTGTATATGGCTACACCTTC. The whole variable domain, filled in from reference TRBV30 and TRBJ1-2, reads SQTIHQWPATLVQPVGSPLSLECTVEGTSNPNLYWYRQAAGRGLQLLFYSVGIGQISSEVPQNLSASRPQDRQFILSSKKLLLSDSGFYLCAWRSPGAVYGYTFGSGTRLTVV.

This clone is a singleton in its sample. The rearrangement uses TRBV4-2 and TRBJ2-7; TRBD2 matches 8 bases. The germline V gene encodes CDR1 LGHNA and CDR2 YNFKEQ. V lost 4 bases, J lost 0 bases, and 5 bases stayed unmatched. The CDR3 sequence is 15 residues long. In DNA form, the CDR3 reads TGTGCCAGCAGCCGATCGGGAGGGCCCTCCTACGAGCAGTACTTC. Amino acids: CASSRSGGPSYEQYF.

The chain carries TRBV7-9 and TRBJ1-1; 7 bases map to TRBD1. Trimming removed 5 bases from V and 4 bases from J; junction bases left unmatched: 13. Germline assignment: CDR1 SEHNR and CDR2 FQNEAQ (reference sequence). There are 16 residues in the CDR3. CDR3 residues: CASSGKERGGITEAFF. The CDR3, as DNA: TGTGCCAGCAGCGGCAAGGAACGAGGGGGCATCACTGAAGCTTTCTTT.

This chain connects TRBV6-2 or TRBV6-3 to TRBJ2-5, with a possible D match to TRBD1 (6 bases). Germline CDR1 is MNHEY and CDR2 is SVGEGT. V was shortened by 2 bases and J by 4 bases, with 11 bases between the two germline ends. The CDR3 extends over 14 amino acids. The CDR3 protein is CASSYIRGGETQYF. The CDR3 coding sequence is TGTGCCAGCAGTTACATCAGGGGTGGAGAGACCCAGTACTTC.

V is TRBV4-1 and J is TRBJ1-5; TRBD1 matches 7 bases. J gave up 3 bases and V 4 bases, and 6 bases lay outside the gene matches. The CDR3 runs 15 residues. Looked up from germline, CDR1 is MGHRA and CDR2 is YSYEKL. The CDR3 region is CASSLQTGTNQPQHF. The CDR3 DNA sequence: TGCGCCAGCAGCCTCCAGACAGGGACCAATCAGCCCCAGCATTTT.

This sequence joins TRBV7-9 and TRBJ1-5, with D possibly being TRBD1 (5 bases). The V end lost 5 bases, the J end lost 3 bases, and 11 bases lay between the germline ends. CDR1 is SEHNR, CDR2 FQNEAQ, per germline (reference sequence). The CDR3 spans 14 residues. The CDR3 loop reads CASSPTGNNQPQHF. The CDR3 region has the DNA TGTGCCAGCAGCCCTACAGGAAACAATCAGCCCCAGCATTTT.

This chain links TRBV20-1 with TRBJ1-2; 9 nucleotides agree with TRBD1. After removal of 8 bases from V and 4 bases from J, the junction contained 2 bases not matched to a gene. This CDR3 is built from 11 residues. Looked up from germline, CDR1 is DFQATT and CDR2 is SNEGSKA (reference sequence). CDR3 in amino acids: CSSTGGYGYTF. The DNA of the CDR3 is TGCAGTTCGACAGGGGGCTATGGCTACACCTTC.

This clone was recorded a few times. The V and J genes are TRBV30 and TRBJ1-1; D is uncertain. Trimming left V 2 bases short and J 9 bases short, with 22 bases between. The CDR3 totals 15 residues. Germline CDR1 GTSNPN, CDR2 SVGIG (reference sequence). The CDR3 DNA reads TGTGCCTGGAGTCCTCGACGGGGATCGATTTGGAAAGCTTTCTTT. Translated, it gives CAWSPRRGSIWKAFF. The complete variable domain, with remaining parts taken from reference TRBV30 and TRBJ1-1, reads SQTIHQWPATLVQPVGSPLSLECTVEGTSNPNLYWYRQAAGRGLQLLFYSVGIGQISSEVPQNLSASRPQDRQFILSSKKLLLSDSGFYLCAWSPRRGSIWKAFFGQGTRLTVV.

This clone turned up a few times. This chain uses TRBV12-3 or TRBV12-4 with TRBJ1-1; the D gene is possibly TRBD1 (5 bases). The CDR3 is made up of 13 amino acids. Trimming removed 4 bases at V and 2 bases at J, with 8 bases between. The CDR3 DNA reads as TGTGCCAGCAGTTCCACAGGCAACACTGAAGCTTTCTTT. Its protein is CASSSTGNTEAFF.

This clone was picked up a small number of times. This sequence joins TRBV9 and TRBJ2-1, with D perhaps TRBD2 (5 bases). This CDR3 region has 14 residues. V gave up 0 bases and J gave up 9 bases, with 13 bases separating them. Germline V gene sequence: CDR1 SGDLS, CDR2 YYNGEE. CDR3 coding DNA: TGTGCCAGCAGCGTAGATTCGGGGTACGGTGAGCAGTTCTTC. Translating gives CASSVDSGYGEQFF.

This clone has a single count. The sample carries other DNA sequences with the same CDR3. The CDR3 DNA reads TGCGCCAGCAGCCTACGACTAGCGGGAGGGCCGAGTGAGCAGTTCTTC. Protein sequence: CASSLRLAGGPSEQFF. The chain joins TRBV5-1 to TRBJ2-1; 14 bases fit TRBD2. The V gene's germline CDR1 is SGHRS and CDR2 YFSETQ. The CDR3 is 16 amino acids. Trimming removed 4 bases from V and 9 bases from J; junction bases left unmatched: 9.

Only one count was recorded for this clone. The chain carries TRBV30 and TRBJ2-3; TRBD1 is a possible D gene (5 bases). This CDR3 spans 15 amino acids. Trimming pared 4 bases from V and 0 bases from J, leaving 14 bases between. CDR1 GTSNPN and CDR2 SVGIG come from the germline V gene (reference sequence). DNA of the CDR3: TGTGCCTGGAACTTGGGGCCCGCTAGCACAGATACGCAGTATTTT. This encodes CAWNLGPASTDTQYF.

The chain recombines TRBV4-1 with TRBJ1-6, with 9 bases aligning to TRBD1. Unmatched junction bases numbered 6, after V lost 2 bases and J lost 7 bases. In germline, CDR1 is MGHRA, CDR2 YSYEKL. The CDR3 totals 16 residues. CDR3 nucleotide sequence: TGCGCCAGCAGCCAATTACAGGGGGCATCGAATTCACCCCTCCACTTT. It codes for CASSQLQGASNSPLHF.